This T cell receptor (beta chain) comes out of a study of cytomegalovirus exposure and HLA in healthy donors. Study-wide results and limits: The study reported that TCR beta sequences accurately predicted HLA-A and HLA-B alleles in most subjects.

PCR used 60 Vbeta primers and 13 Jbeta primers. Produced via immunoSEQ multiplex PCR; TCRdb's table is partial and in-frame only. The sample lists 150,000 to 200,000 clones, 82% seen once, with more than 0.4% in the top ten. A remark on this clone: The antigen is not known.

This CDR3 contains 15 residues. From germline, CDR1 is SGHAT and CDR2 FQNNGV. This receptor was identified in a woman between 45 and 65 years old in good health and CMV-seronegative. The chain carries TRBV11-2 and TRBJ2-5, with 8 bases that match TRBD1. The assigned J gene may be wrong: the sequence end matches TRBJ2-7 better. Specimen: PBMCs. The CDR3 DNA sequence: TGTGCCAGCAGCCTGGGGACAGGCCTAACCTACGAGCAGTACTTC. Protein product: CASSLGTGLTYEQYF.